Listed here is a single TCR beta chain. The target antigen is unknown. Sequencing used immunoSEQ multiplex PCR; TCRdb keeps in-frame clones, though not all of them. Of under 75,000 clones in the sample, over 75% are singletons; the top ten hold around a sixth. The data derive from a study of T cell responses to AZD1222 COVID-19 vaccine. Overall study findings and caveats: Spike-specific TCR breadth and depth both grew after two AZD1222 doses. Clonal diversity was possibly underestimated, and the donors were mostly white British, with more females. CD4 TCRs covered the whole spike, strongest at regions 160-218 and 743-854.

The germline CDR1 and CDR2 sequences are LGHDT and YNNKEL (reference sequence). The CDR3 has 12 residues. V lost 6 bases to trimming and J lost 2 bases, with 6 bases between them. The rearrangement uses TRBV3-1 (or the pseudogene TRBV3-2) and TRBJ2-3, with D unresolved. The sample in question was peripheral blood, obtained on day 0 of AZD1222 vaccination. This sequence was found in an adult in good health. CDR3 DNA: TGTGCCAGCAGAGGCCACACAGATACGCAGTATTTT. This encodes CASRGHTDTQYF.